Below, 26 T cell receptor beta chains from the same sample are listed, as sequenced in a study of OX40 agonist ivuxolimab in advanced cancers. Clones were read by immunoSEQ multiplex PCR, and TCRdb kept only the in-frame ones, dropping some. Among about 71,000 clones listed, 91% were seen once. This sample comprised CD4+ or CD8+ T cells sorted from blood, obtained in a trial of the OX40 agonist ivuxolimab. Source of these receptors: an adult with an advanced solid tumor such as melanoma, head and neck, liver or kidney cancer.

The chain has TRBV7-9 and TRBJ2-1; D ambiguous. From germline, CDR1 is SEHNR and CDR2 FQNEAQ (reference sequence). The CDR3 has 13 amino acids. V was cut by 1 base and J by 6 bases, with 7 bases left in between. CDR3 in DNA: TGTGCCAGCAGCTTAGAATCGTTCAATGAGCAGTTCTTC. It specifies CASSLESFNEQFF.

This clone was recorded a few times. CDR3 DNA sequence: TGCGCCAGCAGCTATGGGACCGCAGAAAAACTGTTTTTT. Translated: CASSYGTAEKLFF. The rearrangement uses TRBV4-1 and TRBJ1-4; D is perhaps TRBD1 (5 bases). Trimming pared 5 bases from V and 8 bases from J, leaving 12 bases between. The length of the CDR3 is 13 residues. CDR1 MGHRA and CDR2 YSYEKL come from the germline V gene.

This chain connects TRBV27 to TRBJ2-7; TRBD2 matches at 8 bases. Unmatched junction bases numbered 9, after V lost 10 bases and J lost 4 bases. From germline, CDR1 is MNHEY and CDR2 SMNVEV (reference sequence). The CDR3 length is 13 residues. CDR3 sequence: CATKQGLDYEQYF. Here the CDR3 DNA reads TGTGCCACAAAACAGGGACTAGATTACGAGCAGTACTTC.

This clone was seen a single time. The chain employs TRBV19 and TRBJ1-2; 7 bases match TRBD1. The CDR3 has 18 residues. The germline V gene has CDR1 LNHDA and CDR2 SQIVND (reference sequence). The J segment lost 2 bases and the V segment lost 4 bases, leaving 16 bases of the junction unmatched. The CDR3 loop reads CASSNPVGQTGLNYGYTF. The DNA for the CDR3 is TGTGCCAGTAGTAACCCCGTGGGCCAGACAGGGTTGAACTATGGCTACACCTTC.

The V call is TRBV27, the J call TRBJ2-7; D remains ambiguous. Germline V gene data show CDR1 as MNHEY and CDR2 as SMNVEV (reference sequence). V shed 8 bases and J shed 4 bases, with 18 bases lying between them. The CDR3 has 14 residues. The CDR3 DNA reads TGTGCCAGCGCCTCCGAGTTAGTTGCTTACGAGCAGTACTTC. It is translated as CASASELVAYEQYF.

The chain carries TRBV7-9 and TRBJ1-2, with a possible D match to TRBD1 (5 bases). Trimming left V 8 bases short and J 7 bases short, with 17 bases between. This CDR3 is 13 amino acids long. The germline V gene has CDR1 SEHNR and CDR2 FQNEAQ (reference sequence). CDR3 sequence reads: CASSVGGRSGYTF. For the CDR3, the DNA is TGTGCCAGCTCTGTGGGGGGGAGGAGTGGCTACACCTTC. Looking up the rest from reference TRBV7-9 and TRBJ1-2 gives the full variable domain: DTGVSQNPRHKITKRGQNVTFRCDPISEHNRLYWYRQTLGQGPEFLTYFQNEAQLEKSRLLSDRFSAERPKGSFSTLEIQRTEQGDSAMYLCASSVGGRSGYTFGSGTRLTVV.

The chain uses TRBV12-1 and TRBJ2-7; the listed D gene, TRBD2, was not tested against the DNA. TRBV12-1 is described as a pseudogene. This CDR3 spans 16 amino acids. The CDR3 is CASSCLFSAGKNEQYF. The DNA of the CDR3 is TGTGCCAGCAGCTGCCTGTTTAGTGCGGGAAAGAACGAGCAGTACTTC.

V usage is TRBV28 and J usage is TRBJ2-3; TRBD2 aligns across 7 bases. Trimming at V came to 2 bases and at J to 2 bases, leaving 10 bases not matched to a gene. The CDR3 contains 17 residues. Germline V gene sequence: CDR1 MDHEN, CDR2 SYDVKM. The CDR3 region has the DNA TGTGCCAGCAGTTTAATGGGGGAGGGCCGAGTCACAGATACGCAGTATTTT. This encodes CASSLMGEGRVTDTQYF.

This chain connects TRBV5-5 to TRBJ1-2; D is unresolved. Germline V gene data show CDR1 as SGHKS and CDR2 as YYEKEE (reference sequence). The CDR3 totals 12 residues. Trimming stripped 4 bases from V and 7 bases from J, with 11 bases between. CDR3 region: CASSVLGSGYTF. The CDR3 DNA reads TGTGCCAGCAGCGTCTTGGGGTCTGGCTACACCTTC.

The genes are TRBV27 and TRBJ2-2, with D perhaps TRBD1 or TRBD2 (6 bases each). The CDR3 has 14 amino acids. Germline-derived CDR1 and CDR2 are MNHEY and SMNVEV (reference sequence). V dropped 8 bases and J dropped 3 bases, with 13 bases sitting between them. CDR3: CASGRGTHTGELFF. Here the CDR3 DNA reads TGTGCCAGCGGTAGGGGGACTCACACCGGGGAGCTGTTTTTT.

The rearrangement links TRBV5-5 to TRBJ2-4; D remains ambiguous. The V end lost 0 bases, the J end lost 1 base, and 8 bases lay between the germline ends. Looked up from germline, CDR1 is SGHKS and CDR2 is YYEKEE (reference sequence). The CDR3 is made up of 15 amino acids. CDR3 coding DNA: TGTGCCAGCAGCTTGGGACGAAACGCCAAAAACATTCAGTACTTC. This sequence encodes CASSLGRNAKNIQYF.

The chain combines TRBV4-1 with TRBJ2-7; no definite D call. Trimming removed 1 base at V and 3 bases at J, with 16 bases between. From germline, CDR1 is MGHRA and CDR2 YSYEKL. There are 16 residues in the CDR3. CDR3 sequence: CASSQVPVATVYEQYF. CDR3 nucleotide sequence: TGCGCCAGCAGCCAAGTTCCAGTAGCAACGGTCTACGAGCAGTACTTC.

V is TRBV19 and J is TRBJ1-2; D gene ambiguous. The CDR3 covers 14 residues. V was clipped by 3 bases and J by 5 bases, with 13 bases between them. Germline V CDR1 and CDR2: LNHDA, SQIVND (reference sequence). The CDR3 loop is CASSIKGAHYGYTF. The CDR3 bases are TGTGCCAGTAGTATTAAGGGAGCCCATTATGGCTACACCTTC. The whole variable domain, filled in from reference TRBV19 and TRBJ1-2, reads DGGITQSPKYLFRKEGQNVTLSCEQNLNHDAMYWYRQDPGQGLRLIYYSQIVNDFQKGDIAEGYSVSREKKESFPLTVTSAQKNPTAFYLCASSIKGAHYGYTFGSGTRLTVV.

This chain joins TRBV2 and TRBJ2-3; D remains ambiguous. The CDR3 runs to 15 residues. Germline assignment: CDR1 SNHLY and CDR2 FYNNEI. V was pared by 2 bases and J by 1 base, with 10 bases between. CDR3 DNA sequence: TGTGCCAGCAGTGAAATCGACTGGGGCACAGATACGCAGTATTTT. This translates into CASSEIDWGTDTQYF.

The chain couples TRBV19 to TRBJ1-1, with D unclear. Between the trimmed V and J ends, which lost 6 bases and 4 bases, there was a span of 9 bases. Germline V gives CDR1 LNHDA, CDR2 SQIVND (reference sequence). The CDR3 contains 12 residues. CDR3 DNA sequence: TGTGCCAGTAGCCTGGAGGGCACTGAAGCTTTCTTT. Its protein is CASSLEGTEAFF.

This clone was counted once. The CDR3 DNA reads as TGTGCCAGCAGCCGGACTAGCGGGACTACGAATGAGCAGTTCTTC. Its protein is CASSRTSGTTNEQFF. The genes are TRBV7-9 and TRBJ2-1, with TRBD2 matching 12 bases. Trimming cost V 5 bases and J 7 bases; bases outside gene matches: 6. This CDR3 has 15 amino acids. In germline, CDR1 is SEHNR, CDR2 FQNEAQ (reference sequence).

V usage is TRBV4-2 and J usage is TRBJ2-7, with a weak D call TRBD1 (6 bases). Germline V lookup: CDR1 LGHNA, CDR2 YNFKEQ. Deletions cut 6 bases from V and 4 bases from J, with 19 bases between. This CDR3 spans 15 amino acids. The CDR3 is CASRLRDTDSYEQYF. CDR3 DNA sequence: TGTGCCAGCAGACTCCGGGACACGGACTCTTACGAGCAGTACTTC.

This sequence joins TRBV28 and TRBJ2-7, with 9 bases matching TRBD1. The CDR3 consists of 15 residues. With 4 bases clipped from V and 6 bases from J, the junction kept 10 bases outside the gene matches. The germline V gene encodes CDR1 MDHEN and CDR2 SYDVKM. The CDR3 spells CASSSRTGDLGEQYF. CDR3 bases: TGTGCCAGCAGTTCTAGGACAGGGGACTTGGGCGAGCAGTACTTC.

The rearrangement links TRBV2 to TRBJ2-1; 8 nucleotides line up with TRBD2. The CDR3 is made up of 14 amino acids. Germline V gene data show CDR1 as SNHLY and CDR2 as FYNNEI. This chain's CDR3 is CGEAAGGSYNEQFF. The CDR3, as DNA: TGTGGGGAAGCGGCGGGAGGCTCCTACAATGAGCAGTTCTTC.

The rearrangement uses TRBV5-6 and TRBJ2-5, with D possibly matching TRBD1 (6 bases). The CDR3 runs 16 residues. The V and J ends lost 4 bases and 0 bases respectively, with 16 bases between them. The germline CDR1 and CDR2 sequences are SGHDT and YYEEEE. The CDR3: CASSEDQGRYQETQYF. The CDR3 region has the DNA TGTGCCAGCAGCGAAGATCAGGGGCGATACCAAGAGACCCAGTACTTC. The full variable domain, with the rest looked up from reference TRBV5-6 and TRBJ2-5, is DAGVTQSPTHLIKTRGQQVTLRCSPKSGHDTVSWYQQALGQGPQFIFQYYEEEERQRGNFPDRFSGHQFPNYSSELNVNALLLGDSALYLCASSEDQGRYQETQYFGPGTRLLVL.

This chain links TRBV13 with TRBJ2-1; no firm D call. CDR1 is PRHDT, CDR2 FYEKMQ, per germline (reference sequence). The CDR3 covers 14 residues. V shed 1 base and J shed 8 bases, with 12 bases lying between them. The CDR3 loop is CASSLVGQYDEQFF. The CDR3 DNA follows: TGTGCCAGCAGCTTAGTAGGGCAGTACGATGAGCAGTTCTTC.

The table lists this clone with a count of one. This chain connects TRBV28 to TRBJ1-3; TRBD1 matches at 9 bases. Germline loops: CDR1 MDHEN, CDR2 SYDVKM. The CDR3 is 19 residues long. The J segment lost 2 bases and the V segment lost 3 bases, leaving 14 bases of the junction unmatched. The CDR3 region has the DNA TGTGCCAGCAGTTTGGGACAGGGCATTGCAGTTGGAGCTGGAAACACCATATATTTT. Translated, it gives CASSLGQGIAVGAGNTIYF.

This chain's CDR3 is CASSLASGGTYEQFF. The CDR3, as DNA: TGTGCCAGCAGCTTGGCCAGCGGGGGGACATATGAGCAGTTCTTC. The chain links TRBV5-4 to TRBJ2-1, with TRBD2 identical over 9 bases. Trimming cost V 0 bases and J 8 bases; bases outside gene matches: 6. The CDR3 consists of 15 residues. From germline, CDR1 is SGHNT and CDR2 YYREEE (reference sequence).

The rearrangement uses TRBV11-3 and TRBJ2-1, with TRBD2 matching over 10 bases. The trim removed 1 base at V and 7 bases at J, leaving 4 bases unmatched. Looked up from germline, CDR1 is SGHNT and CDR2 is YENEEA. The CDR3 covers 15 residues. For the CDR3, the DNA is TGTGCCAGCAGCTTAGTGGCTAGCGGGAGAAATGAGCAGTTCTTC. Its protein is CASSLVASGRNEQFF.

In regard to this clone: A much larger clone differs by one base, so this may be a read error. J is TRBJ2-2 and V is TRBV19; 9 bases line up with TRBD2. This CDR3 is built from 16 residues. CDR1 LNHDA and CDR2 SQIVND come from the germline V gene (reference sequence). This CDR3 is CASSILAGVGTEELFF. CDR3 sequence (DNA): TGTGCCAGTAGTATTTTAGCGGGAGTAGGCACCGAGGAGCTGTTTTTT.

The CDR3 loop reads CASSLSASQLDEQYF. In DNA, the CDR3 is TGTGCCAGCAGCCTCTCGGCTAGCCAATTGGACGAGCAGTACTTC. The chain has TRBV4-2 and TRBJ2-7; D possibly corresponds to TRBD2 (5 bases). CDR3 size: 15 residues. CDR1 is LGHNA and CDR2 is YNFKEQ in the germline V gene. The germline V and J ends were trimmed by 4 bases and 5 bases, with 18 bases remaining between them.